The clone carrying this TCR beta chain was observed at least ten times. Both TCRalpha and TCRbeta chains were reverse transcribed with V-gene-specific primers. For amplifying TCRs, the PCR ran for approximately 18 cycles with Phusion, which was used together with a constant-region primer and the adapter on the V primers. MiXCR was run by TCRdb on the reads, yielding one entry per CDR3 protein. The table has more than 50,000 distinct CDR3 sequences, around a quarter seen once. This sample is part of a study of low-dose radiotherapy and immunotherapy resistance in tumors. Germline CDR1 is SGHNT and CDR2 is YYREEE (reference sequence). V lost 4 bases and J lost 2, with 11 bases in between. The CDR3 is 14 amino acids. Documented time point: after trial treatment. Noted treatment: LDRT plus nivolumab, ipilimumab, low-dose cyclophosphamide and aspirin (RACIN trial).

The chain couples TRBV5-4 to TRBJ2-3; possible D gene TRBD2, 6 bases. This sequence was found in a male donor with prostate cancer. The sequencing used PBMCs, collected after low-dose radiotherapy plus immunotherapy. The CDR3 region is CASSDRELTDTQYF. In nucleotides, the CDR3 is TGTGCCAGCAGCGATCGGGAGCTCACAGATACGCAGTATTTT.